This T cell receptor (beta chain) was sequenced during a study of beta chain features in type 1 diabetes. The study's findings and limits: For patients, the naive, central memory and Treg TCRB repertoires appeared more alike than for healthy donors.

Remarks on this clone: What it binds is not known.

This CDR3 contains 15 residues. J lost 5 bases, V lost 1 base, and 7 bases had no gene match. The germline gives CDR1 SGHTA, CDR2 FQGNSA. Expressed TCRB transcripts got sequenced, as all isolated RNA was reverse transcribed. Using immunoSEQ multiplex PCR, the repertoire was profiled, and TCRdb retains in-frame clones only, with some absent. The table records roughly 380,000 clones, roughly a fifth of them present only once. Central memory, naive, regulatory and stem cell-like memory CD4+ cells were sorted by CD45RO/CCR7/CD25/CD127/CD95/CD27. The receptor was derived from a woman between 18 and 30 years old in good health. The rearrangement joins TRBV7-2 to TRBJ1-1; TRBD1 agrees at 7 bases. The sequenced sample consisted of naive CD4+ T cells from blood. Written as DNA, the CDR3 is TGTGCCAGCAGCTTAGTCGCAGGGGGAGAAACTGAAGCTTTCTTT. It yields the protein CASSLVAGGETEAFF.